Listed below are T cell receptor beta chains from one sample, sequenced in a study of blood T cell repertoires in COVID-19. The method was immunoSEQ multiplex PCR; TCRdb's version includes in-frame clones alone and lacks a portion of them. This sample has about 41,000 clones, with 70% to 90% found just once. The specimen sequenced was peripheral blood. Receptor source: a man in his sixties with acute or convalescent COVID-19. CDR3s include the opening cysteine and the closing phenylalanine or tryptophan. D genes are given only for firm matches. Rows give clone size only sometimes, using once, few, many, or a class for an expanded clone.

CDR3	DNA	length	V	size	J	D
CSVEDEGPINGYTF	TGCAGCGTTGAAGATGAGGGTCCTATAAATGGCTACACCTTC	14	TRBV29-1	NA	TRBJ1-2	NA
CASSVNEKLFF	TGTGCCAGCAGCGTTAATGAAAAACTGTTTTTT	11	TRBV6-5	NA	TRBJ1-4	NA
CASSPRTGNQPQHF	TGTGCCAGCAGTCCCCGGACAGGCAATCAGCCCCAGCATTTT	14	TRBV6-2/TRBV6-3	NA	TRBJ1-5	NA
CASSPKGVDTEAFF	TGTGCCAGCTCACCAAAAGGGGTCGACACTGAAGCTTTCTTT	14	TRBV18	NA	TRBJ1-1	NA
CASSSLSGGYGYTF	TGTGCCAGCAGTTCCCTCTCGGGGGGATATGGCTACACCTTC	14	TRBV6-6	NA	TRBJ1-2	NA
CASSHGQGRDEQFF	TGCGCCAGCAGCCACGGACAGGGACGGGATGAGCAGTTCTTC	14	TRBV4-1	NA	TRBJ2-1	TRBD1
CASRRGQGGDQPQHF	TGTGCCAGCAGGAGAGGACAGGGTGGTGATCAGCCCCAGCATTTT	15	TRBV6-5	NA	TRBJ1-5	TRBD1
CASSPGANTEAFF	TGTGCCAGCAGCCCTGGGGCGAACACTGAAGCTTTCTTT	13	TRBV11-2	NA	TRBJ1-1	NA
CASSGSGWVGQETQYF	TGTGCCAGCAGTGGGTCCGGGTGGGTAGGTCAAGAGACCCAGTACTTC	16	TRBV25-1	NA	TRBJ2-5	NA
CASRQGVKNIQYF	TGTGCCAGCAGACAGGGGGTCAAAAACATTCAGTACTTC	13	TRBV28	NA	TRBJ2-4	TRBD1
CASGFPGDLSSYEQYF	TGTGCTAGTGGTTTCCCCGGGGATCTAAGCTCCTACGAGCAGTACTTC	16	TRBV12-5	NA	TRBJ2-7	NA
CATTTGGDYGYTF	TGTGCCACTACGACAGGGGGCGACTATGGCTACACCTTC	13	TRBV10-3	few	TRBJ1-2	TRBD1
CASSRAWGVEKLFF	TGTGCCAGTAGCCGGGCCTGGGGAGTTGAAAAACTGTTTTTT	14	TRBV19	NA	TRBJ1-4	NA
CASSPSSQRGGEQYF	TGTGCCAGCTCCCCGAGTTCGCAGCGGGGCGGCGAGCAGTACTTC	15	TRBV18	once	TRBJ2-7	TRBD2
CASSYSIGGGSEQYF	TGTGCCAGCAGTTACTCGATCGGGGGGGGAAGCGAGCAGTACTTC	15	TRBV6-5	NA	TRBJ2-7	TRBD2
CASSPDRDQPQHF	TGTGCCAGTAGTCCAGACAGGGATCAGCCCCAGCATTTT	13	TRBV19	NA	TRBJ1-5	TRBD1
CAWSVLPRGRVDEKLFF	TGTGCCTGGAGTGTCCTCCCGCGAGGGAGGGTCGATGAAAAACTGTTTTTT	17	TRBV30	NA	TRBJ1-4	NA
CASSLGQFGNQPQHF	TGTGCCAGCAGCCTAGGACAGTTTGGCAATCAGCCCCAGCATTTT	15	TRBV6-5	NA	TRBJ1-5	NA
CASSQLEQPTDTQYF	TGTGCCAGCAGCCAATTGGAACAGCCCACAGATACGCAGTATTTT	15	TRBV7-9	NA	TRBJ2-3	NA
CSVEEDRVGYNEQFF	TGCAGCGTTGAGGAAGACAGGGTCGGGTACAATGAGCAGTTCTTC	15	TRBV29-1	NA	TRBJ2-1	TRBD1
CASRREGELGEAFF	TGTGCCAGTAGGAGGGAGGGTGAACTAGGCGAAGCTTTCTTT	14	TRBV19	NA	TRBJ1-1	NA
CASSDIRDTRTNTEAFF	TGTGCCAGCAGTGACATCCGGGACACCAGAACGAACACTGAAGCTTTCTTT	17	TRBV6-1	NA	TRBJ1-1	NA
CASSRGISSGNTIYF	TGTGCCAGCAGCCGCGGGATTTCTTCTGGAAACACCATATATTTT	15	TRBV7-9	NA	TRBJ1-3	NA
CASSLVSVRDTQYF	TGTGCCAGCAGCTTAGTGTCCGTCAGGGATACGCAGTATTTT	14	TRBV7-2	NA	TRBJ2-3	NA